One and the same sample provided the 15 T cell receptor beta chains below, sequenced in a study of cytomegalovirus exposure and HLA in healthy donors. Primers included in the PCR were 60 Vbeta and 13 Jbeta primers. Using immunoSEQ multiplex PCR, the repertoire was profiled, and TCRdb retains in-frame clones only, with some absent. Among about 160,000 clones listed, 70% to 80% were seen once. Sequencing was done on a sample of PBMCs. These receptor sequences come from a female donor in good health and CMV-seronegative.

This clone was counted many times. V gene TRBV11-3 combines with J gene TRBJ1-2; tentative D call: TRBD1 (6 bases). The CDR3 is 15 amino acids. Between the trimmed V and J ends, which lost 2 bases and 8 bases, there was a span of 18 bases. CDR1 and CDR2 from the germline V gene are SGHNT and YENEEA. This chain's CDR3 is CASSLSLLGGQGYTF. The CDR3 nucleotides read TGTGCCAGCAGCTTATCTTTGTTGGGGGGGCAGGGCTACACCTTC.

This sequence joins TRBV5-6 and TRBJ2-5; a possible D gene is TRBD2 (6 bases). The DNA matches TRBJ2-7 better at its end, which makes the J call doubtful. Germline-derived CDR1 and CDR2 are SGHDT and YYEEEE. This CDR3 is built from 16 residues. CDR3 protein: CASSWRAGPRRYEQYF. The CDR3, as DNA: TGTGCCAGCAGCTGGAGGGCAGGGCCCCGTAGATACGAGCAGTACTTC.

The rearrangement links TRBV4-2 to TRBJ2-7; 11 bases fit TRBD1. CDR1 is LGHNA and CDR2 is YNFKEQ in the germline V gene. Germline trimming cut 1 base from V and 4 bases from J; bases unmatched to any gene: 6. The length of the CDR3 is 16 residues. Written as DNA, the CDR3 is TGTGCCAGCAGCCAAGTCGGGACAGGGGGTTGGTACGAGCAGTACTTC. Translating gives CASSQVGTGGWYEQYF.

This sequence joins TRBV9 and TRBJ2-1, with D tentatively TRBD2 (6 bases). CDR1 and CDR2 (germline): SGDLS, YYNGEE. V lost 0 bases and J 0 bases, leaving 10 bases between the germline ends. The length of the CDR3 is 16 residues. The CDR3 region is CASSVEAGSSYNEQFF. CDR3 sequence (DNA): TGTGCCAGCAGCGTAGAAGCCGGGAGCTCCTACAATGAGCAGTTCTTC.

The rearrangement links TRBV7-3 to TRBJ2-3, with 7 bases lining up with TRBD2. This CDR3 region has 16 residues. Germline loops: CDR1 SGHTA, CDR2 FQGTGA. V lost 0 bases, J lost 5 bases, and 8 bases stayed unmatched. The CDR3 is CASSLTGPGGEDTQYF. Written as DNA, the CDR3 is TGTGCCAGCAGCTTAACCGGCCCGGGGGGAGAAGATACGCAGTATTTT.

As for this clone: The germline gene is not matched at one end of the junction; a read error may be the cause. The chain couples TRBV25-1 to TRBJ2-4; the match to TRBD2 covers 7 bases. This CDR3 is 15 amino acids long. Germline-derived CDR1 and CDR2 are MGHDK and SYGVNS. DNA of the CDR3: TGTGAAGACAGCCAACGAAGACTAGCCAAAAACAGTCAGTACTTC. Its protein is CEDSQRRLAKNSQYF.

V usage is TRBV4-1 and J usage is TRBJ2-7; tentative D call: TRBD2 (6 bases). V gave up 3 bases and J gave up 7 bases, with 25 bases separating them. Germline values: CDR1 MGHRA, CDR2 YSYEKL. This CDR3 contains 17 residues. The CDR3 protein is CASSHNLVGGTGREQYF. The CDR3 nucleotides are TGCGCCAGCAGCCATAACCTTGTTGGGGGGACTGGGAGGGAGCAGTACTTC.

This rearrangement joins TRBV6-5 to TRBJ1-2, with 7 bases identical to TRBD1. J gave up 0 bases and V 6 bases, and 7 bases lay outside the gene matches. Germline V lookup: CDR1 MNHEY, CDR2 SVGAGI. The CDR3 sequence is 15 residues long. The CDR3 region is CASRVRDRANYGYTF. In DNA, the CDR3 is TGTGCCAGCAGAGTCAGGGACAGAGCTAACTATGGCTACACCTTC.

V gene TRBV23-1 combines with J gene TRBJ2-3; D is perhaps TRBD2 (5 bases). TRBV23-1 falls under the ORF class, with uncertain function. V lost 3 bases, J lost 4 bases, and 14 bases lay in between. The CDR3 extends over 15 amino acids. In nucleotides, the CDR3 is TGCGCCAGCAGTCAGTTCGGGGATCTGGCAGATACGCAGTATTTT. It yields the protein CASSQFGDLADTQYF.

CDR3 protein: CASSLGGEANEQFF. The CDR3 DNA is TGTGCCAGCAGTTTAGGAGGCGAGGCCAATGAGCAGTTCTTC. The chain uses TRBV27 and TRBJ2-1; D is perhaps TRBD2 (5 bases). CDR1 is MNHEY, CDR2 SMNVEV, per germline (reference sequence). V lost 2 bases and J lost 6, with 11 bases in between. The CDR3 is 14 residues long.

The chain links TRBV6-1 to TRBJ2-5; TRBD2 is a possible D gene (6 bases). V was pared by 7 bases and J by 5 bases, with 17 bases between. The CDR3 sequence is 14 residues long. Per the germline V gene, CDR1 is MNHNS and CDR2 is SASEGT. The CDR3 loop is CASTTGLLGETQYF. DNA of the CDR3: TGTGCCAGCACTACGGGACTTTTGGGGGAGACCCAGTACTTC.

The rearrangement links TRBV19 to TRBJ1-1; no definite D call. This CDR3 has 15 amino acids. V was pared by 5 bases and J by 5 bases, with 18 bases between. Germline CDR1 LNHDA, CDR2 SQIVND (reference sequence). The CDR3 here is CASSLTAARNTEAFF. CDR3 sequence (DNA): TGTGCCAGTAGTCTTACCGCGGCCCGCAATACTGAAGCTTTCTTT.

V and J are TRBV5-8 and TRBJ2-1; no definite D call. Deletions cut 0 bases from V and 0 bases from J, with 19 bases between. In germline, CDR1 is SGHTS, CDR2 YDEGEE. CDR3 length: 19 residues. The CDR3 protein is CASSLAEAAVLSSYNEQFF. The DNA for the CDR3 is TGTGCCAGCAGCTTGGCTGAGGCGGCGGTCCTTAGCTCCTACAATGAGCAGTTCTTC.

Only one count was recorded for this clone. This chain joins TRBV4-2 and TRBJ2-3, with 7 bases fitting TRBD2. The CDR3 is 13 amino acids. V was clipped by 6 bases and J by 6 bases; unmatched bases: 6. CDR1 LGHNA and CDR2 YNFKEQ come from the germline V gene. This CDR3 reads CASRLAGGDTQYF. The CDR3 DNA is TGTGCCAGCAGGTTAGCGGGTGGGGATACGCAGTATTTT.

The sample holds a few counts of this clone. One end of the junction fails to match germline, which may point to a read error. This rearrangement joins TRBV4-2 to TRBJ2-6, with a possible D match to TRBD1 (5 bases). The CDR3 is 16 residues long. Germline CDR1 reads LGHNA; CDR2 reads YNFKEQ. The CDR3 region is CASSPTLPDGANGLTF. CDR3 nucleotide sequence: TGTGCCAGCAGCCCAACCCTTCCCGATGGGGCCAACGGCCTGACTTTC.